Each of the 19 T cell receptor beta chains below was sequenced from the same sample in a study of blood T cell repertoires in COVID-19. Profiled with immunoSEQ multiplex PCR; TCRdb holds only in-frame clones, not every one. The profile covers some 270,000 clones, with 86% appearing a single time and 5.5% to 6% taken by the ten largest. Sequencing used peripheral blood. These receptors were taken from a woman aged 80 or older with COVID-19, enrolled during active disease.

For this clone: This sample includes further DNA sequences coding for the same CDR3. The J gene is TRBJ2-2, the V gene TRBV28; possibly TRBD1 for D (6 bases). Germline CDR1 reads MDHEN; CDR2 reads SYDVKM. V was pared by 4 bases and J by 2 bases, with 8 bases between. There are 14 residues in the CDR3. CDR3 nucleotide sequence: TGTGCCAGCAGTTCGGGACAAAACACCGGGGAGCTGTTTTTT. Protein product: CASSSGQNTGELFF. The whole variable domain, remainder taken from reference TRBV28 and TRBJ2-2, is DVKVTQSSRYLVKRTGEKVFLECVQDMDHENMFWYRQDPGLGLRLIYFSYDVKMKEKGDIPEGYSVSREKKERFSLILESASTNQTSMYLCASSSGQNTGELFFGEGSRLTVL.

For this clone: The sample holds other DNA sequences that translate to the same CDR3. CDR3 DNA sequence: TGTGCCAGTAGTATCTCAGTAAATCAGCCCCAGCATTTT. Translation gives CASSISVNQPQHF. The rearrangement joins TRBV19 to TRBJ1-5; D gene unclear. The CDR3 length is 13 residues. Between the trimmed V and J ends, which lost 3 bases and 4 bases, there was a span of 7 bases. From germline, CDR1 is LNHDA and CDR2 SQIVND (reference sequence).

The chain has TRBV2 and TRBJ2-5; D perhaps matches TRBD1 (5 bases). V lost 7 bases, J lost 1 base, and 13 bases lay in between. The length of the CDR3 is 14 residues. Germline assignment: CDR1 SNHLY and CDR2 FYNNEI. The CDR3 loop is CASNRRYPQETQYF. Written as DNA, the CDR3 is TGTGCCAGCAACAGGCGGTACCCCCAAGAGACCCAGTACTTC.

V gene TRBV6-5 combines with J gene TRBJ1-1, with 10 bases identical to TRBD1. Germline values: CDR1 MNHEY, CDR2 SVGAGI. This CDR3 comprises 15 residues. Trimming took 6 bases from V and 1 from J; bases not matched to a gene: 5. This CDR3 reads CASSVTGGGNTEAFF. In DNA, the CDR3 is TGTGCCAGCAGCGTGACAGGGGGCGGGAACACTGAAGCTTTCTTT.

The chain employs TRBV18 and TRBJ1-1; D is perhaps TRBD1 (6 bases). There are 15 residues in the CDR3. The V gene's germline CDR1 is KGHSH and CDR2 LQKENI. Between the trimmed V and J ends, which lost 1 base and 0 bases, there was a span of 9 bases. The CDR3 region has the DNA TGTGCCAGCTCACCACGGGACACCATGAACACTGAAGCTTTCTTT. Protein sequence: CASSPRDTMNTEAFF.

The chain combines TRBV28 with TRBJ1-2; 8 bases align to TRBD1. Trimming cost V 8 bases and J 2 bases; bases outside gene matches: 7. CDR1 is MDHEN and CDR2 is SYDVKM in the germline V gene. This CDR3 spans 14 amino acids. The CDR3 DNA follows: TGTGCCAGCCTTCGGACAGGGAGGAACTATGGCTACACCTTC. Residues: CASLRTGRNYGYTF.

This chain links TRBV19 with TRBJ1-2; perhaps TRBD1 as D (5 bases). Trimming took 6 bases from V and 3 from J, leaving 11 bases between them. The CDR3 spans 13 residues. In germline, CDR1 is LNHDA, CDR2 SQIVND (reference sequence). CDR3 residues: CASRAGWDYGYTF. CDR3 bases: TGTGCCAGTAGGGCAGGGTGGGACTATGGCTACACCTTC.

This chain uses TRBV5-1 with TRBJ2-5; D remains ambiguous. Germline V gives CDR1 SGHRS, CDR2 YFSETQ. V was trimmed by 4 bases and J by 2 bases, leaving 6 bases between them. The CDR3 is 12 amino acids. CDR3 residues: CASSRGQETQYF. The CDR3 DNA is TGCGCCAGCAGCCGAGGACAAGAGACCCAGTACTTC.

V and J are TRBV5-1 and TRBJ1-6, with D tentatively TRBD1 (6 bases). V lost 0 bases, J lost 9 bases, and 16 bases lay in between. Germline-derived CDR1 and CDR2 are SGHRS and YFSETQ. There are 16 residues in the CDR3. The CDR3 spells CASSLGVRDKFSPLHF. In nucleotides, the CDR3 is TGCGCCAGCAGCTTGGGAGTTCGGGACAAATTTTCACCCCTCCACTTT.

The chain links TRBV30 to TRBJ1-5, with 8 bases aligning to TRBD1. The CDR3 loop spans 16 amino acids. V lost 2 bases, J lost 9 bases, and 15 bases stayed unmatched. The germline gives CDR1 GTSNPN, CDR2 SVGIG (reference sequence). The CDR3 is CAWSPPGTGFRTPQHF. CDR3 DNA sequence: TGTGCCTGGAGTCCGCCCGGGACAGGTTTTCGGACGCCCCAGCATTTT.

The genes are TRBV10-2 and TRBJ2-1, with 8 bases lining up with TRBD1. The CDR3 has 13 amino acids. V was clipped by 5 bases and J by 6 bases; unmatched bases: 3. The germline V gene encodes CDR1 WSHSY and CDR2 SAAADI. Written as DNA, the CDR3 is TGCGCCAGCAGTAAAACAGGGGGCAATGAGCAGTTCTTC. Translated: CASSKTGGNEQFF.

This chain joins TRBV7-9 and TRBJ1-1, with 9 bases matching TRBD1. Germline CDR1 is SEHNR and CDR2 is FQNEAQ (reference sequence). The CDR3 spans 15 residues. V gave up 3 bases and J gave up 4 bases; unmatched junction bases: 6. The CDR3 here is CASSLPRTGVTEAFF. The CDR3 nucleotides are TGTGCCAGCAGCTTGCCCCGGACAGGGGTCACTGAAGCTTTCTTT. The full variable domain, in which reference TRBV7-9 and TRBJ1-1 provide the parts outside the CDR3, is DTGVSQNPRHKITKRGQNVTFRCDPISEHNRLYWYRQTLGQGPEFLTYFQNEAQLEKSRLLSDRFSAERPKGSFSTLEIQRTEQGDSAMYLCASSLPRTGVTEAFFGQGTRLTVV.

The chain uses TRBV7-9 and TRBJ2-5; TRBD1 aligns across 7 bases. The germline V gene encodes CDR1 SEHNR and CDR2 FQNEAQ (reference sequence). The CDR3 consists of 14 residues. Unmatched junction bases numbered 5, after V lost 5 bases and J lost 2 bases. This CDR3 is CASSRGQEQETQYF. As DNA, the CDR3 is TGTGCCAGCAGCCGAGGACAGGAACAAGAGACCCAGTACTTC.

This clone appeared a single time. The rearrangement uses TRBV6-6 and TRBJ2-4; D is possibly TRBD1 (6 bases). V shed 7 bases and J shed 5 bases, with 12 bases lying between them. Germline loops: CDR1 MNHNY, CDR2 SVGAGI (reference sequence). There are 13 residues in the CDR3. In DNA, the CDR3 is TGTGCCAGCACCCTAGGGGGTCAAAACATTCAGTACTTC. Encoded protein: CASTLGGQNIQYF.

The J gene is TRBJ1-2, the V gene TRBV28; D is ambiguous. Between the trimmed V and J ends, which lost 2 bases and 1 base, there was a span of 11 bases. This CDR3 has 15 residues. CDR1 is MDHEN, CDR2 SYDVKM, per germline. The CDR3: CASSLGAFYNYGYTF. The CDR3 DNA reads as TGTGCCAGCAGTTTAGGAGCTTTCTATAACTATGGCTACACCTTC.

This clone appeared once. The rearrangement joins TRBV6-5 to TRBJ1-5; maybe TRBD1 (6 bases). CDR3 length equals 14 residues. Germline CDR1 is MNHEY and CDR2 is SVGAGI. The ends were cut back, 8 bases at V and 2 bases at J, with 13 bases in the middle. CDR3 residues: CASAYRAGNQPQHF. As DNA, the CDR3 is TGTGCCAGCGCCTACAGGGCTGGCAATCAGCCCCAGCATTTT.

The chain is built from TRBV7-2 and TRBJ2-1, with TRBD1 matching over 9 bases. CDR1 and CDR2 (germline): SGHTA, FQGNSA. The CDR3 has 15 residues. The V and J ends lost 5 bases and 6 bases, in that order; junction bases with no gene match: 8. CDR3 region: CASSPRPDRGNEQFF. The DNA for the CDR3 is TGTGCCAGCAGCCCGCGGCCGGACAGGGGCAATGAGCAGTTCTTC.

The chain carries TRBV18 and TRBJ2-2, with a weak D call TRBD2 (5 bases). In germline, CDR1 is KGHSH, CDR2 LQKENI. The CDR3 extends over 14 amino acids. V was trimmed by 1 base and J by 7 bases, leaving 10 bases between them. CDR3 in DNA: TGTGCCAGCTCACCACTGAGGGAGAACGGGGAGCTGTTTTTT. Encoded protein: CASSPLRENGELFF.

V is TRBV20-1 and J is TRBJ1-6, with 7 bases fitting TRBD1. CDR1 and CDR2 (germline): DFQATT, SNEGSKA (reference sequence). Losses at the gene ends were 3 bases for V and 5 bases for J; bases not matched to a gene: 4. This CDR3 is 14 amino acids long. CDR3 coding DNA: TGCAGTGCTAGTTGGGACAGAAATAATTCACCCCTCCACTTT. It yields the protein CSASWDRNNSPLHF.